This T cell receptor beta chain was captured in a study of cytomegalovirus exposure and HLA in healthy donors. In germline, CDR1 is LGHNT, CDR2 FRNRAP. The CDR3 is 13 amino acids. Trimming left V 6 bases short and J 6 bases short, with 11 bases between. The PCR contained 60 Vbeta and 13 Jbeta primers. TCRdb keeps only in-frame clones here, not all; method: immunoSEQ multiplex PCR. In the table there are over 50,000 clones, 60% to 80% of which are singletons. Sequencing was done on a sample of PBMCs. The receptor's source is a man in his forties or fifties in good health and CMV-seropositive. The rearrangement uses TRBV12-5 and TRBJ2-2; D is unclear. CDR3 sequence reads: CASGYGYAGELFF. The CDR3 DNA reads as TGTGCTAGTGGCTATGGTTATGCCGGGGAGCTGTTTTTT.